Given below is one T cell receptor (beta chain) in context. The method was immunoSEQ multiplex PCR; TCRdb's version includes in-frame clones alone and lacks a portion of them. The repertoire has a few million clones, approximately 94% of them found once; the top ten carry around 0.13%. The data were obtained in a study of shared clonotypes between healthy human individuals. There are 17 residues in the CDR3. V shed 0 bases and J shed 4 bases, with 18 bases lying between them. The germline gives CDR1 LNHNV, CDR2 YYDKDF (reference sequence). This chain connects TRBV15 to TRBJ1-2; D is undetermined. Sequencing was done on a sample of naive CD4+ T cells sorted from blood. As for subset: CD45RA+ positively selected. The source is a man in his late teens or twenties in good health. The CDR3: CATSRDLTGPKGYGYTF. Here the CDR3 DNA reads TGTGCCACCAGCAGAGATTTGACGGGCCCAAAAGGCTATGGCTACACCTTC. Together with reference TRBV15 and TRBJ1-2, the CDR3 gives the full variable domain: DAMVIQNPRYQVTQFGKPVTLSCSQTLNHNVMYWYQQKSSQAPKLLFHYYDKDFNNEADTPDNFQSRRPNTSFCFLDIRSPGLGDTAMYLCATSRDLTGPKGYGYTFGSGTRLTVV.